These T cell receptor beta chains were read from a single sample in a study of blood T cell repertoires in COVID-19. Clones were sequenced by immunoSEQ multiplex PCR, and TCRdb holds only the in-frame ones, with some missing. The table lists about 59,000 clones, almost 80% of them singletons, with around 12% in the top ten. Sequenced input: peripheral blood. All receptors come from an elderly man with acute or convalescent COVID-19. Both conserved end residues are part of each CDR3. The order of the fields is clone size, V gene, J gene, D gene, CDR3 DNA, CDR3 protein. The D gene is left open where the match is weak. For some rows the clone size is stated as once, few or many, or as a class when expanded; others skip it.

abundance: .; v_gene: TRBV5-4; j_gene: TRBJ2-1; d_gene: TRBD2; CDR3nt: TGTGCCAGCAGCTTGGGGAGCGGGGCGTACAATGAGCAGTTCTTC; CDR3aa: CASSLGSGAYNEQFF
abundance: few; v_gene: TRBV5-4; j_gene: TRBJ1-5; d_gene: .; CDR3nt: TGTGCCAGCAGCTTCGGGGGTGGTCAGCCCCAGCATTTT; CDR3aa: CASSFGGGQPQHF
abundance: few; v_gene: TRBV7-2; j_gene: TRBJ2-3; d_gene: TRBD2; CDR3nt: TGTGCCAGCAGCTTAGTAGCGGGAGTCACAGATACGCAGTATTTT; CDR3aa: CASSLVAGVTDTQYF
abundance: .; v_gene: TRBV5-1; j_gene: TRBJ1-3; d_gene: .; CDR3nt: TGCGCCAGCAGCTTGGAAGGTCCGGGTGGAAACACCATATATTTT; CDR3aa: CASSLEGPGGNTIYF
abundance: .; v_gene: TRBV4-1; j_gene: TRBJ2-1; d_gene: .; CDR3nt: TGCGCCAGCAGCCCCCCACCCGGGGAAGAGCAGTTCTTC; CDR3aa: CASSPPPGEEQFF
abundance: .; v_gene: TRBV19; j_gene: TRBJ2-1; d_gene: TRBD2; CDR3nt: TGTGCCAGTAGTATAGGTGGCGGGGGGCCGGGGTTTTACAATGAGCAGTTCTTC; CDR3aa: CASSIGGGGPGFYNEQFF
abundance: .; v_gene: TRBV5-1; j_gene: TRBJ2-5; d_gene: .; CDR3nt: TGCGCCAGCAGCTTGTCGGGGGGCCCTTCCCAAGAGACCCAGTACTTC; CDR3aa: CASSLSGGPSQETQYF
abundance: .; v_gene: TRBV14; j_gene: TRBJ2-7; d_gene: .; CDR3nt: TGTGCCAGCAGCCCCGACAGTTTTTACGAGCAGTACTTC; CDR3aa: CASSPDSFYEQYF
abundance: .; v_gene: TRBV5-6; j_gene: TRBJ1-5; d_gene: .; CDR3nt: TGTGCCAGCAGCCAGTATGACAGGAATCAGCCCCAGCATTTT; CDR3aa: CASSQYDRNQPQHF
abundance: .; v_gene: TRBV11-2; j_gene: TRBJ2-5; d_gene: TRBD1; CDR3nt: TGTGCCAGCAGCTTGGGGACAGGGGGCTATGTGGAGACCCAGTACTTC; CDR3aa: CASSLGTGGYVETQYF